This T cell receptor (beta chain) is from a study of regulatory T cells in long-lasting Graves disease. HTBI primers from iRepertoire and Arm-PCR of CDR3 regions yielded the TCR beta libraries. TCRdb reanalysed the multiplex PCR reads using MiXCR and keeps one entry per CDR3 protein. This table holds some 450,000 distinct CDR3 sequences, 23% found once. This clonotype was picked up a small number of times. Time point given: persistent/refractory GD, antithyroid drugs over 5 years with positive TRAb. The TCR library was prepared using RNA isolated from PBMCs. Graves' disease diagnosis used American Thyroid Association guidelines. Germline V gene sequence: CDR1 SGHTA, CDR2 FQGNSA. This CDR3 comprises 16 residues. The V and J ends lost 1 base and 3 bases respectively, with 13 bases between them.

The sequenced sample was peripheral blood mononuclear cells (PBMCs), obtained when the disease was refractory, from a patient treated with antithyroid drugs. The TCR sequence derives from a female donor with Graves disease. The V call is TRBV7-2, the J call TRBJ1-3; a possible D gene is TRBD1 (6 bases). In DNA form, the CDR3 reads TGTGCCAGCAGCTTAGAGGTCAGGGGCGATGGAAACACCATATATTTT. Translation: CASSLEVRGDGNTIYF.